This section outlines one T cell receptor (beta chain) sequence together with its context. The antigen remains unidentified. This record belongs to a study of cytomegalovirus exposure and HLA in healthy donors. Notes on the study in general: Rare TCR sequences dominated, though some public TCRs recurred in many donors. An analysis was carried out at a later point. It showed that HLA-associated TCR beta chains were more clonally expanded than equally common non-associated chains. The Asian-associated ancestry cluster reportedly had fewer N-insertions than the approximately 670-donor mean in a later analysis. Among the CMV-associated chains, three were confirmed in vitro as specific for CMV antigens.

This CDR3 is built from 15 residues. The V end was cut by 0 bases, the J end by 4 bases, with 12 bases between. CDR1 is SGHTA and CDR2 is FQGNSA in the germline V gene. The PCR employed 60 Vbeta primers together with 13 Jbeta primers. Sequenced by immunoSEQ multiplex PCR; TCRdb stores in-frame clones only, minus some. The sample has 110,000 to 150,000 clones; under 85% are singletons. The sequence derives from a man between 18 and 29 years old in good health and CMV-seronegative. This chain links TRBV7-2 with TRBJ1-2; D ambiguous. Sequenced sample: PBMCs. The CDR3, as DNA: TGTGCCAGCAGCTTAGCGACGGCGGCCACCTATGGCTACACCTTC. It is translated as CASSLATAATYGYTF.